This TCR beta chain was identified in a study of cytomegalovirus exposure and HLA in healthy donors. Notes on the study in general: As a later analysis revealed, most CMV-associated TCR beta chains appeared HLA-restricted.

Details on this clone: Its antigen is still unknown.

Germline V CDR1 and CDR2: MDHEN, SYDVKM. This CDR3 region has 15 residues. Unmatched junction bases numbered 8, after V lost 5 bases and J lost 3 bases. 13 Jbeta primers and 60 Vbeta primers were used for the PCR. This table comes from immunoSEQ multiplex PCR, and its TCRdb copy is limited to in-frame clones, with some not included. This table holds approximately 170,000 clones, approximately 84% found once. The rearrangement links TRBV28 to TRBJ2-7; 9 positions agree with TRBD2. Sequencing input: PBMCs. The TCR originated in a man aged 50-59 years in good health and CMV-seropositive. The CDR3 loop is CASSPMTSGNYEQYF. DNA of the CDR3: TGTGCCAGCAGTCCGATGACTAGCGGAAACTACGAGCAGTACTTC.